This T cell receptor (beta chain) was captured by sequencing in a study of chemoradiotherapy in HPV16-positive cancers. About the study: Candidate HPV-specific clones and shared TCR motifs came from a couple of HPV16-positive patients. Points from the study as a whole: Better recurrence-free survival went with HPV-responsive T-cell expansion in HPV16-positive patients. Candidate HPV-specific clones and E7-related TCR motifs grew in tumor during treatment.

Repertoires were sampled repeatedly during chemoradiotherapy. Comments on this clone: Its antigen is as yet unknown.

TCRdb keeps only in-frame clones here, not all; method: immunoSEQ multiplex PCR. The data hold 25,000 to 30,000 clones, with approximately 92% observed a single time. This CDR3 has 15 amino acids. Germline values: CDR1 SGHTA, CDR2 FQGNSA. Between the trimmed V and J ends, which lost 4 bases and 7 bases, there was a span of 16 bases. This chain uses TRBV7-2 with TRBJ1-4; no definite D call. The sequencing used blood, collected from a patient who underwent chemoradiotherapy. The receptor comes from a human donor with HPV-associated anogenital cancer. CDR3 sequence reads: CASSSGWEGSEKLFF. The CDR3 DNA reads TGTGCCAGCAGCTCAGGTTGGGAAGGGAGTGAAAAACTGTTTTTT.